This entry features one T cell receptor beta chain sequence. Repertoires were generated with immunoSEQ multiplex PCR, while TCRdb's copy carries only in-frame clones and drops some. In the table there are some 300,000 clones, about 77% of which are singletons. This sample was included in a study of cytotoxic CD8 clonotypes in ibrutinib-treated CLL. As for the study in general: Average yields of approximately 260,000 productive templates and about 97,000 productive rearrangements characterized the samples.

CDR1 LGHNA and CDR2 YSLEER come from the germline V gene. The ends were cut back, 1 base at V and 8 bases at J, with 14 bases in the middle. The CDR3 has 14 residues. The sequence was obtained from a human donor with chronic lymphocytic leukemia. Sequences were derived from PBMCs, sampled before ibrutinib treatment. The rearrangement uses TRBV4-3 and TRBJ1-2, with unresolved D. The CDR3 DNA reads as TGCGCCAGCAGCCAAGGGGTTCCCAAAAGGGGCTACACCTTC. It encodes CASSQGVPKRGYTF.